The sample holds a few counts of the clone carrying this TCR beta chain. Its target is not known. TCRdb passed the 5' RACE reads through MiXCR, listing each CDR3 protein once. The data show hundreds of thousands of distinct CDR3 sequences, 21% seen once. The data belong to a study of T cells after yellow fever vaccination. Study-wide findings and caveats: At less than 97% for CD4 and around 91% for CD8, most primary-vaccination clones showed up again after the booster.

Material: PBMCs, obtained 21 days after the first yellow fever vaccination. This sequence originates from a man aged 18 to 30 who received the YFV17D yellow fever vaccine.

The CDR3 is CASSLAWTANQPQHF. DNA for the CDR3: TGTGCCAGCAGCTTGGCCTGGACAGCAAATCAGCCCCAGCATTTT. The rearrangement links TRBV5-6 to TRBJ1-5; D might be TRBD1 (6 bases). This CDR3 has 15 amino acids. Trimming took off 0 bases at V and 4 bases at J, with 11 bases between the two ends. The germline V gene has CDR1 SGHDT and CDR2 YYEEEE.